The entry that follows covers one TCR beta chain sequence. Germline CDR1 and CDR2: KGHSH and LQKENI. This CDR3 is built from 14 residues. With 6 bases removed from V and 7 bases from J, the gap between germline ends came to 16 bases. Original data processing: The assay estimated nucleated cells by amplifying reference gene primers. Profiling relied on immunoSEQ multiplex PCR, and the TCRdb table lists in-frame clones only, not all of them. V and J calls and clone size are copied from that table; D and trimming were computed from the DNA. The sample records 90,000 to 100,000 clones, 87% being singletons. The source of the sample is a study of blood T cell repertoires in COVID-19. Study summary: Specimens from acute and convalescent COVID-19 originated in the United States, Italy and Spain. T cells, B-cell-depleted T cells, or PBMCs supplied cDNA or gDNA.

Sample: peripheral blood. This chain links TRBV18 with TRBJ2-1; perhaps TRBD2 as D (7 bases). This receptor was identified in an older man with acute or convalescent COVID-19. CDR3 nucleotide sequence: TGTGCCAGCTCTCCCCGGGGGGCGAGGAATGAGCAGTTCTTC. Translating it yields CASSPRGARNEQFF.